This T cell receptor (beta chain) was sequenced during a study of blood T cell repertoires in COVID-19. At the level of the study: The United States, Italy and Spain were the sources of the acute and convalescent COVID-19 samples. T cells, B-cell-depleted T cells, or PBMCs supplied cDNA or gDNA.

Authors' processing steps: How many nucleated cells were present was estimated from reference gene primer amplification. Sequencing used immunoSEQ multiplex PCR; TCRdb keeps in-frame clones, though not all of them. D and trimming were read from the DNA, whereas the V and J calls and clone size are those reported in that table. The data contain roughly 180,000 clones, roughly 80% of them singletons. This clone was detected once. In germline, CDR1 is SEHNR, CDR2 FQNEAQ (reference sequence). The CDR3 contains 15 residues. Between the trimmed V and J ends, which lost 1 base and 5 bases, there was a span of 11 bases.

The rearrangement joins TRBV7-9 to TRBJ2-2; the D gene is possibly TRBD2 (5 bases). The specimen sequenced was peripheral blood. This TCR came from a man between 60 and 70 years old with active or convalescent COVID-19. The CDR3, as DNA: TGTGCCAGCAGCTTAGTAGGACTGAGTACCGGGGAGCTGTTTTTT. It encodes CASSLVGLSTGELFF.